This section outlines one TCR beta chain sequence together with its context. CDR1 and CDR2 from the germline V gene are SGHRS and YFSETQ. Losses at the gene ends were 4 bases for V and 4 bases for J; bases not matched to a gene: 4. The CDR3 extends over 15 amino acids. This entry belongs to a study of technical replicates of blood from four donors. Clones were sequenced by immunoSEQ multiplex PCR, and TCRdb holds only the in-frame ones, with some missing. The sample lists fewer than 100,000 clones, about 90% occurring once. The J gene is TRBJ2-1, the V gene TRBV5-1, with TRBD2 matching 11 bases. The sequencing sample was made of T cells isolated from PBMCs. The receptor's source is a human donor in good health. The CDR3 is CASSIWTSGYNEQFF. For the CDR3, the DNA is TGCGCCAGCAGCATATGGACTAGCGGGTACAATGAGCAGTTCTTC.